This TCR beta chain was identified in a study of cytomegalovirus exposure and HLA in healthy donors. Findings of the study overall: After further analysis at a later stage, 15,000 to 20,000 TCR beta sequences were associated with HLA alleles at 0.05 false discovery rate. Across donors, presence/absence analyses took sequencing depth to be roughly uniform.

The germline V gene has CDR1 MNHEY and CDR2 SMNVEV (reference sequence). The junction had 8 bases not matched to a gene; V was cut back by 8 bases and J by 2 bases. The CDR3 covers 14 residues. In this sample, this clone turned up once. No antigen is known for it. Primers included in the PCR were 60 Vbeta and 13 Jbeta primers. Only in-frame clones appear in the TCRdb table, and some are missing; sequencing was by immunoSEQ multiplex PCR. The table records about 200,000 clones, 79% of them present only once. Sequencing was carried out using PBMCs. This receptor was identified in a girl aged 5-17 years in good health and CMV-seropositive. The chain combines TRBV27 with TRBJ1-2, with 7 bases identical to TRBD1. CDR3 loop: CASANRGNNYGYTF. DNA for the CDR3: TGTGCCAGCGCTAACAGGGGCAACAACTATGGCTACACCTTC.